This T cell receptor beta chain is drawn from a study of cytomegalovirus exposure and HLA in healthy donors (dated by TCRdb to about 2017). In terms of the full investigation: The 500 to 800 repertoires of the first cohort and the 95 to 150 validation repertoires were produced on the same platform, according to a later analysis. The study was designed to test whether signatures of past pathogen exposure could be identified by cataloging public T cell receptors. Besides the first cohort of roughly 640 subjects, a separate validation cohort made up of about 120 different subjects was used. To predict cytomegalovirus infection status, the study combined high-throughput TCR immunosequencing, statistical association of individual TCRs with disease status, and machine learning.

General study outcomes and caveats: A later analysis had no HLA typing for the validation cohort, so co-occurrence there was scored across all 110 or so repertoires. While some public TCRs were present in many individuals, most TCR sequences turned up only very rarely across donors. Three of the identified cytomegalovirus-associated TCR beta chains were confirmed in vitro to be specific for cytomegalovirus antigens. The authors suggested that the approach could potentially be generalized to other disease states and immunological phenotypes. In a later analysis, TCRs clustered in the first cohort were found to also tend to co-occur in the 120 or so validation repertoires, with 85% to 95% of cluster scores above 0. Cytomegalovirus status was reported to be diagnosed by the classifier with high specificity and sensitivity in both the original and validation cohorts. A total of fewer than 200 TCR beta chains were listed by the study as associated with cytomegalovirus.

Separate from the approximately 730-subject first cohort, the validation cohort of 120 subjects was the group to which the donors belonged. To note about this clone: Its antigen is still unknown. One base away there is no much larger clone; base qualities are not given.

Library generation was performed with the immunoSEQ multiplex PCR assay. In the original analysis: A statistical classification framework was developed to diagnose cytomegalovirus status using the catalog of TCR beta chain sequences. TCRdb limited this immuneACCESS table to in-frame rearrangements with V and J called. A share of clones is missing; checked studies link under half to unresolved V genes, and the rest is unexplained. For V, J and clone size, that table is used; D and trimming come from the DNA. The sample table shows about 140,000 clones, and just under 85% are seen once. 30% of the sample rests with the top ten. Trimming takes 4 bases off V and 0 bases off J; junction bases not matched to a gene: 4. Looking up the germline V gene yields CDR1 SGHRS and CDR2 YFSETQ. The CDR3 runs 15 amino acids, cysteine and phenylalanine included. Just CDR3 DNA is preserved here, 45 bases in frame from base 1.

The sequence was collected from a man in his thirties or forties in good health and CMV-seropositive. Material for sequencing was PBMCs. The chain is made from TRBV5-1 and TRBJ2-5; TRBD2 aligns with 9 central bases. The DNA sequence is given as TGCGCCAGCAGCGCCAGCGGGGGGTACCAAGAGACCCAGTACTTC. Its translation reads: CASSASGGYQETQYF.